This TCR beta chain was captured by sequencing in a study of cytomegalovirus exposure and HLA in healthy donors. Germline lookup yields CDR1 MNHEY and CDR2 SVGAGI. Trimming shortened V by 2 bases and J by 6 bases, and 9 bases separated the two germline ends. The CDR3 is 13 residues long. Primers for the PCR totalled 60 Vbeta and 13 Jbeta. TCRdb's copy holds only in-frame clones and misses some; the assay was immunoSEQ multiplex PCR. The repertoire has fewer than 200,000 clones, about four fifths of them found once; the top ten carry roughly 1.7%. The TCR originated in a man aged 35-49 years in good health and CMV-seropositive. The chain recombines TRBV6-5 with TRBJ2-3, with D possibly TRBD2 on 6 matching bases. Sequenced input: PBMCs. CDR3 protein: CASSYPGVDTQYF. The DNA for the CDR3 is TGTGCCAGCAGTTACCCGGGGGTGGATACGCAGTATTTT.